These 11 T cell receptor beta chains originate from one sample sequenced in a study of technical replicates of blood from a few donors (dated by TCRdb to the late 2010s). Libraries were prepared through the immunoSEQ multiplex PCR assay. This is the immuneACCESS table as TCRdb keeps it, with only in-frame sequences that have V and J called. A part of the clones is gone; compared with another copy, unresolved V genes explain less than half, and the rest is unexplained. The sample table lists about 81,000 clones, 85% to 95% of them with a count of one. Jointly, the top ten make up roughly 0.25% of the sample. The sequenced sample consisted of T cells isolated from PBMCs. The source of these receptors is a human donor in good health.

This clone was counted a single time. CDR3 nucleotide sequence: TGTGCCAGCAGCTTAGCTGAGTGGAGCGAGCAGTACTTC. Translating it yields CASSLAEWSEQYF. This sequence joins TRBV11-3 and TRBJ2-7; D unresolved. Per germline, CDR1 SGHNT and CDR2 YENEEA. Trimming removed 1 base from V and 6 bases from J, with 10 bases in between. This CDR3 is built from 13 residues. Using reference TRBV11-3 and TRBJ2-7 for the parts outside the CDR3, the full variable domain is EAGVVQSPRYKIIEKKQPVAFWCNPISGHNTLYWYLQNLGQGPELLIRYENEEAVDDSQLPKDRFSAERLKGVDSTLKIQPAELGDSAVYLCASSLAEWSEQYFGPGTRLTVT.

The chain recombines TRBV29-1 with TRBJ1-2; TRBD1 matches at 7 bases. V was pared by 7 bases and J by 8 bases, with 7 bases of the junction left unmatched. Germline V gives CDR1 SQVTM, CDR2 ANQGSEA. This CDR3 has 11 amino acids. CDR3 DNA: TGCAGCGGGAGACAGGGATCCGGCTACACCTTC. It is translated as CSGRQGSGYTF.

CDR3 in amino acids: CASSLSQGHGQFF. CDR3 DNA sequence: TGTGCCAGCAGCTTATCTCAGGGTCACGGGCAGTTCTTC. This chain uses TRBV11-2 with TRBJ2-1, with D maybe TRBD1 (5 bases). Germline CDR1 is SGHAT and CDR2 is FQNNGV. The V end was cut by 2 bases, the J end by 12 bases, with 14 bases between. This CDR3 has 13 residues. Based on the CDR3 plus reference TRBV11-2 and TRBJ2-1, the full variable domain is EAGVAQSPRYKIIEKRQSVAFWCNPISGHATLYWYQQILGQGPKLLIQFQNNGVVDDSQLPKDRFSAERLKGVDSTLKIQPAKLEDSAVYLCASSLSQGHGQFFGPGTRLTVL.

The rearrangement joins TRBV29-1 to TRBJ2-1; D remains ambiguous. The CDR3 is 13 residues long. V was pared by 4 bases and J by 5 bases, with 12 bases between. From germline, CDR1 is SQVTM and CDR2 ANQGSEA. The DNA of the CDR3 is TGCAGCGTTGGACAACCGAATAACAATGAGCAGTTCTTC. This gives the protein CSVGQPNNNEQFF.

The sample holds one count of this clone. The V call is TRBV28, the J call TRBJ2-1; D unclear. The CDR3 sequence is 15 residues long. Germline assignment: CDR1 MDHEN and CDR2 SYDVKM. V lost 3 bases to trimming and J lost 0 bases, with 9 bases between them. The CDR3: CASSFLPSSYNEQFF. CDR3 bases: TGTGCCAGCAGTTTCCTACCTAGCTCCTACAATGAGCAGTTCTTC.

The V call is TRBV6-5, the J call TRBJ2-3, with D possibly matching TRBD2 (6 bases). The CDR3 consists of 15 residues. CDR1 and CDR2 from the germline V gene are MNHEY and SVGAGI. The V and J ends lost 6 bases and 2 bases respectively, with 15 bases between them. CDR3 bases: TGTGCCAGCAGGGACGGAGGGCCTCTCACAGATACGCAGTATTTT. Its protein is CASRDGGPLTDTQYF.

This chain uses TRBV5-1 with TRBJ1-2, with D perhaps matching TRBD1 (6 bases). Trimming stripped 0 bases from V and 6 bases from J, with 18 bases between. This CDR3 comprises 16 residues. Germline V gives CDR1 SGHRS, CDR2 YFSETQ. The CDR3 reads CASSLDLGTQHDGYTF. As DNA, the CDR3 is TGCGCCAGCAGCTTGGATCTCGGGACACAGCACGATGGCTACACCTTC.

The V call is TRBV11-3, the J call TRBJ2-4; possibly TRBD1 for D (6 bases). This CDR3 region has 15 residues. V lost 6 bases, J lost 7 bases, and 19 bases lay in between. Germline V CDR1 and CDR2: SGHNT, YENEEA. As DNA, the CDR3 is TGTGCCAGCAGTACCGACCAGGGGAATTGGAACATTCAGTACTTC. Amino acids: CASSTDQGNWNIQYF.

The rearrangement links TRBV10-3 to TRBJ2-7; 7 bases match TRBD1. The CDR3 is made up of 15 amino acids. With 0 bases clipped from V and 2 bases from J, the junction kept 4 bases outside the gene matches. The germline V gene encodes CDR1 ENHRY and CDR2 SYGVKD. The CDR3 region has the DNA TGTGCCATCAGTGAGTCGGACAGGACGACCTACGAGCAGTACTTC. Residues: CAISESDRTTYEQYF.

V and J are TRBV29-1 and TRBJ2-3, with TRBD2 identical over 7 bases. Losses at the gene ends were 1 base for V and 4 bases for J; bases not matched to a gene: 2. This CDR3 comprises 13 residues. The germline V gene has CDR1 SQVTM and CDR2 ANQGSEA. The CDR3 here is CSVEGLAADTQYF. The CDR3 DNA is TGCAGCGTTGAAGGGCTAGCGGCAGATACGCAGTATTTT.

This sequence joins TRBV9 and TRBJ1-3; 7 bases fit TRBD1. The junction had 5 bases not matched to a gene; V was cut back by 6 bases and J by 2 bases. The germline V gene encodes CDR1 SGDLS and CDR2 YYNGEE. The CDR3 extends over 14 amino acids. The CDR3 sequence is CASIGQEAGNTIYF. The CDR3 nucleotides are TGTGCCAGCATCGGACAGGAGGCTGGAAACACCATATATTTT.